This T cell receptor (beta chain) was retrieved from a study of cytomegalovirus exposure and HLA in healthy donors. The CDR3 loop spans 14 amino acids. The V and J ends lost 7 bases and 6 bases respectively, with 19 bases between them. CDR1 and CDR2 (germline): PRHDT, FYEKMQ (reference sequence). In the case of this clone: Its antigen is undetermined.

Primers for the PCR totalled 60 Vbeta and 13 Jbeta. TCRdb keeps only in-frame clones here, not all; method: immunoSEQ multiplex PCR. The profile shows about 170,000 clones, almost 75% of them singletons. The study's findings and limits: The only immune exposure information that was available was CMV serostatus. Per a later analysis, HLA-associated TCR beta chains showed more clonal expansion than other, equally common TCR beta chains. An analysis was carried out later, and it reportedly showed fewer N-insertions in an Asian-associated ancestry cluster than the roughly 670-donor mean. There was a cluster of highly shared sequence variants that was likely a sequencing artifact.

The receptor's source is a woman aged 18-29 years in good health and CMV-seropositive. V is TRBV13 and J is TRBJ2-7, with D possibly matching TRBD2 (7 bases). Sequencing used PBMCs. The DNA of the CDR3 is TGTGCCAGCACCGGCCGGGGGGCCGTAAGCGAGCAGTACTTC. It specifies CASTGRGAVSEQYF.